Listed below are T cell receptor beta chains from one sample, sequenced in a study of shared clonotypes between healthy human individuals. Some clones are missing from TCRdb's copy, which holds only in-frame ones; the method was immunoSEQ multiplex PCR. Here the sample spans about 1 million clones, 60% to 80% being singletons. Sequencing was carried out using memory CD4+ T cells sorted from blood. The receptors were sampled from a man younger than 30 in good health. The CDR3 runs from the conserved cysteine through the conserved F or W. The order of the fields is D gene, clone size, J gene, V gene, CDR3 protein, CDR3 DNA. D genes are given only for firm matches. Clone size is not always given. Where it is, it says once, few, many or a class for expanded clones.

TRBD2	-	TRBJ2-7	TRBV18	CASSPPGTSGYEQYF	TGTGCCAGCTCTCCTCCCGGGACTAGCGGTTACGAGCAGTACTTC
-	-	TRBJ1-1	TRBV6-6	CASSYQGMNTEAFF	TGTGCCAGCAGTTATCAGGGAATGAACACTGAAGCTTTCTTT
-	-	TRBJ1-1	TRBV5-1	CASSLDGRATEAFF	TGCGCCAGCAGTTTGGACGGCAGGGCCACTGAAGCTTTCTTT
-	-	TRBJ2-5	TRBV14	CASSQDLGRETQYF	TGTGCCAGCAGCCAAGACCTGGGGCGGGAGACCCAGTACTTC
-	-	TRBJ1-2	TRBV5-1	CASSLVSEGYTF	TGCGCCAGCAGCTTGGTGTCAGAGGGCTACACCTTC
-	-	TRBJ2-5	TRBV30	CAWSGGLQETQYF	TGTGCCTGGAGTGGCGGTCTGCAAGAGACCCAGTACTTC
-	-	TRBJ1-3	TRBV9	CASSVGLGNTIYF	TGTGCCAGCAGCGTAGGGTTGGGAAACACCATATATTTT
TRBD2	-	TRBJ2-3	TRBV7-2	CASSLDSSGRESTDTQYF	TGTGCCAGCAGCTTAGATTCTAGCGGGAGGGAAAGCACAGATACGCAGTATTTT
TRBD2	-	TRBJ2-7	TRBV6-1	CASSDTGLGSYEQYF	TGTGCCAGCAGTGACACGGGACTAGGTTCGTACGAGCAGTACTTC
TRBD1	-	TRBJ2-7	TRBV28	CASSLRQGGYEQYF	TGTGCCAGCAGTCTCCGACAGGGGGGGTACGAGCAGTACTTC
-	-	TRBJ1-4	TRBV6-5	CASSRTASNEKLFF	TGTGCCAGCAGTCGGACAGCCTCTAATGAAAAACTGTTTTTT
TRBD1	-	TRBJ1-1	TRBV18	CASSREGAGEAFF	TGTGCCAGCTCAAGGGAGGGGGCCGGTGAAGCTTTCTTT
-	-	TRBJ2-1	TRBV11-2	CASSLEAPLRLGGNEQFF	TGTGCCAGCAGCTTGGAAGCACCACTCCGACTAGGGGGCAATGAGCAGTTCTTC
-	-	TRBJ1-1	TRBV29-1	CSVEWTEARKTEAFF	TGCAGCGTTGAATGGACAGAAGCCCGTAAAACTGAAGCTTTCTTT
TRBD2	-	TRBJ2-2	TRBV27	CASSPLRQRGNTGELFF	TGTGCCAGCAGTCCCCTTCGACAGCGGGGAAACACCGGGGAGCTGTTTTTT
-	-	TRBJ2-2	TRBV25-1	CASSPPRGNTGELFF	TGTGCCAGCAGCCCCCCCCGCGGGAACACCGGGGAGCTGTTTTTT
TRBD2	-	TRBJ2-1	TRBV27	CASSRGGYSYNEQFF	TGTGCCAGCAGTCGCGGGGGGTACTCCTACAATGAGCAGTTCTTC
TRBD2	few	TRBJ2-5	TRBV5-4	CASSLGLAVETQYF	TGTGCCAGCAGCTTGGGGCTAGCGGTCGAGACCCAGTACTTC
-	-	TRBJ1-2	TRBV18	CASSLQGDYGYTF	TGTGCCAGCTCACTCCAGGGAGACTATGGCTACACCTTC
TRBD1	-	TRBJ1-2	TRBV11-2	CASSLSGTGVFGGYTF	TGTGCCAGCAGCTTAAGCGGGACAGGGGTGTTCGGTGGCTACACCTTC
-	-	TRBJ2-7	TRBV15	CATRTSGDRYEQYF	TGTGCCACCAGAACCTCAGGGGATCGATACGAGCAGTACTTC
-	-	TRBJ2-5	TRBV10-3	CAISSGGQDRETQYF	TGTGCCATCAGCTCGGGAGGCCAGGACAGGGAGACCCAGTACTTC